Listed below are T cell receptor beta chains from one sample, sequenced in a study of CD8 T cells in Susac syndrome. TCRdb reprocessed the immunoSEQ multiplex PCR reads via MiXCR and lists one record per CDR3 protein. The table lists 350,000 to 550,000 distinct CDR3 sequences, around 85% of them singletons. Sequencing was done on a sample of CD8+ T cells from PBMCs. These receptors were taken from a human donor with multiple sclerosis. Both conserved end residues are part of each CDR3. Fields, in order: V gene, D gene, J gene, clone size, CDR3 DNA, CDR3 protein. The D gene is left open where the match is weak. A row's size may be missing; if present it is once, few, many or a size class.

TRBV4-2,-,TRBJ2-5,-,TGTGCCAGCAGCCAAGATTGGCAGGTTCCCCAAGAGACCCAGTACTTC,CASSQDWQVPQETQYF
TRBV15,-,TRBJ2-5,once,TGTGCCACGACCCCCGGACGAGCGGGCGTCCAAGAGACCCAGTACTTC,CATTPGRAGVQETQYF
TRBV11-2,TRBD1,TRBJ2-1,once,TGTGCCAGCAGCTTCGGGACAGCCGGTGAGCAGTTCTTC,CASSFGTAGEQFF
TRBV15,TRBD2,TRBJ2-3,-,TGTGCCACCCGACTAGCGGGGACCACAGATACGCAGTATTTT,CATRLAGTTDTQYF
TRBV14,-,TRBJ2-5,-,TGTGCCAGCAGCCAGGGGGCTGTATGGCAAGAGACCCAGTACTTC,CASSQGAVWQETQYF
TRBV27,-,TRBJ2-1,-,TGTGCCAGCAGTATAGACCAGAGTTCAAATTACAATGATGAGCAGTTCTTC,CASSIDQSSNYNDEQFF
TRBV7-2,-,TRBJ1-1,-,TGTGCCAGCAGCTCGGTTTTTGGATCGAACACTGAAGCTTTCTTT,CASSSVFGSNTEAFF
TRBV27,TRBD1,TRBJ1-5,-,TGTGCCAGCAGTTTATACAGGGGCTCGTGGCCCCAGCATTTT,CASSLYRGSWPQHF
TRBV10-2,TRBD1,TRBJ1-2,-,TGCGCCAGCAGATCGGGACGGCTTGCGACCAGGGGGTATGGCTACACCTTC,CASRSGRLATRGYGYTF
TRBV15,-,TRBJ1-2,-,TGTGCCACCAGCAGCTATGGGAACCCATATGGCTACACCTTC,CATSSYGNPYGYTF
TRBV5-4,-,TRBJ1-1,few,TGTGCTTCCCGGGATGGCAACACTGAAGCCTTCTTT,CASRDGNTEAFF
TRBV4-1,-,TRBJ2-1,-,TGCGCCAGCAGCCAGATTATGACGGAGACCGGCTACAATGAGCAGTTCTTC,CASSQIMTETGYNEQFF
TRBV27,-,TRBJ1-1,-,TGTGCCAGCAGTTTGGGTGACCGGGCTTTCTTT,CASSLGDRAFF
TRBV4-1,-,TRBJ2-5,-,TGCGCCAGCAGCCACTGGTTCGGGGAGACCCAGTACTTC,CASSHWFGETQYF
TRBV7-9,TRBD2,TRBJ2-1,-,TGTGCCAGCAGCCCCGTACTAGCGGGACTTTACAATGAGCAGTTCTTC,CASSPVLAGLYNEQFF
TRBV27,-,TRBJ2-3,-,TGTGCCAGCAGTTTATCGATCCCCCCAATATACACTAGCACAGATACGCAGTATTTT,CASSLSIPPIYTSTDTQYF
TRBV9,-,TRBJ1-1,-,TGTGCCAGCAGCGACGCGGGCACTGAAGCTTTCTTT,CASSDAGTEAFF
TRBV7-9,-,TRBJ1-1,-,TGTGCCAGCAGCCCCATTGGGGGGGGGAACACTGAAGCTTTCTTT,CASSPIGGGNTEAFF
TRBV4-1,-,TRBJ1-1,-,TGCGCCAGCAGCCAAGTTGGGGGTCACCCGAACACTGAAGCTTTCTTT,CASSQVGGHPNTEAFF
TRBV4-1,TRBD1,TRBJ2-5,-,TGCGCCAGCAGCCAAGAGGGACAGCAAGAGACCCAGTGCTTC,CASSQEGQQETQCF
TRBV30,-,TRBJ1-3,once,TGTGCCTGGAGTTCCACAACCGGAAACACCATATATTTT,CAWSSTTGNTIYF
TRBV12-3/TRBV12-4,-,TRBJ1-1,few,TGTGCCAGCAGTTTACCAGGGTCCACTGAAGCTTTCTTT,CASSLPGSTEAFF
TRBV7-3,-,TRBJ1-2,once,TGTGCCAGCAGCTTAGTGGCAGGGCCGCCTAACTATGGCTACACCTTC,CASSLVAGPPNYGYTF